This TCR beta chain was recovered during a study of T cell repertoires in cytomegalovirus infection. As for the study in general: Based on public TCR beta signatures, there were indications of CMV infection and of a matching HLA type. Findings of the study overall: Adding up the frequency of public TCR beta families identified people who carried CMV plus the relevant HLA. CMV-specific HLA-C-restricted TCR beta clonotypes dominated the ex vivo response.

On this clonotype itself: Its antigen is unknown.

Germline V gives CDR1 WSHSY, CDR2 SAAADI. V was trimmed by 3 bases and J by 7 bases, leaving 18 bases between them. The CDR3 runs to 15 residues. TCRdb analysed the reads with MiXCR anew, one entry per CDR3 protein. The sample lists about 200,000 distinct CDR3 sequences, 8% to 10% seen once, with approximately 4.2% in the top ten. The sequence was obtained from a human donor in good health (CMV status not recorded). Some clones in this sample may be carry-over from other donors' samples. The J gene is TRBJ1-1, the V gene TRBV10-2; D is undetermined. What was sequenced was PBMCs. The DNA for the CDR3 is TGCGCCAGCAGTGACCCCTATGAGAAGGACGTTGAAGCTTTCTTT. Translation: CASSDPYEKDVEAFF.